The following is a TCR beta chain sequence with its context. Its antigen is undetermined. This sample is part of a study of cytomegalovirus exposure and HLA in healthy donors. Use of 60 Vbeta and 13 Jbeta primers characterized the PCR. The table came from immunoSEQ multiplex PCR; TCRdb's copy has only in-frame clones and leaves some out. Of 95,000 to 150,000 clones listed, roughly four fifths are singletons. Trimming left V 5 bases short and J 4 bases short, with 12 bases between. CDR1 is SGHAT and CDR2 is FQNNGV in the germline V gene. The CDR3 sequence is 14 residues long. Study conclusions and caveats: In a later analysis, at a false discovery rate of 0.05, over 15,000 TCR beta sequences matched HLA alleles. The HLA-A and HLA-B alleles of most subjects were reportedly predicted accurately from TCR beta sequences. In a later analysis, common viral pathogens appeared linked to several of the most significant clusters. Within the data, a cluster of highly shared sequence variants was likely a sequencing artifact.

The rearrangement joins TRBV11-2 to TRBJ2-1, with a possible D match to TRBD1 (7 bases). Sequencing used PBMCs. The sequence derives from a man between 18 and 29 years old in good health and CMV-seronegative. As DNA, the CDR3 is TGTGCCAGCAGCGTTCCAGGGGGGTACAATGAGCAGTTCTTC. It yields the protein CASSVPGGYNEQFF.